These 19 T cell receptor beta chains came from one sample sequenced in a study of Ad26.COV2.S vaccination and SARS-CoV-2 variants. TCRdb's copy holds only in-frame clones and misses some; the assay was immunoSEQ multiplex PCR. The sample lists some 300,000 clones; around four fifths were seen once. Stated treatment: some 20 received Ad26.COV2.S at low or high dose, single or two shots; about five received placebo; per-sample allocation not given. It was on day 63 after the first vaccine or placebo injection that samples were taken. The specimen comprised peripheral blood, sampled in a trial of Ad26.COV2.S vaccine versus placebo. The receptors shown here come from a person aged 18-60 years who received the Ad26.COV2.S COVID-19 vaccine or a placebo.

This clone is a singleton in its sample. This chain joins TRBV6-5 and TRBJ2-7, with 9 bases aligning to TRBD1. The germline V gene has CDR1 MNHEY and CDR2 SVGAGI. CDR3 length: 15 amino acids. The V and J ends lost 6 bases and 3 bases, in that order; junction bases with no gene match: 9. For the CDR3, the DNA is TGTGCCAGCAGCCTCGGACAGGGGCCACACTACGAGCAGTACTTC. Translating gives CASSLGQGPHYEQYF.

The CDR3 spells CASSLAAGMASYGYTF. For the CDR3, the DNA is TGTGCCAGCAGCTTAGCGGCAGGGATGGCATCCTATGGCTACACCTTC. The chain is built from TRBV7-9 and TRBJ1-2; D possibly corresponds to TRBD1 (5 bases). Between the trimmed V and J ends, which lost 0 bases and 4 bases, there was a span of 15 bases. CDR1 is SEHNR, CDR2 FQNEAQ, per germline (reference sequence). The CDR3 consists of 16 residues.

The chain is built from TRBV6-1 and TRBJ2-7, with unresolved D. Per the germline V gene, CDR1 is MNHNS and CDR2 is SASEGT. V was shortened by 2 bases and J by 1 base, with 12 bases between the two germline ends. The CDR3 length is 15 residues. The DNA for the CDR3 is TGTGCCAGCAGTGAAATGATCCGGCTGTCCTACGAGCAGTACTTC. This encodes CASSEMIRLSYEQYF.

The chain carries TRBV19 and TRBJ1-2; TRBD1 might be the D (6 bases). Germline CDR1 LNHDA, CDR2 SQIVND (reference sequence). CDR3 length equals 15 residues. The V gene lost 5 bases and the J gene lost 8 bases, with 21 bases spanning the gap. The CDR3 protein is CASSGGAGGDDGYTF. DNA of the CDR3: TGTGCCAGTAGTGGGGGGGCAGGAGGAGATGACGGCTACACCTTC.

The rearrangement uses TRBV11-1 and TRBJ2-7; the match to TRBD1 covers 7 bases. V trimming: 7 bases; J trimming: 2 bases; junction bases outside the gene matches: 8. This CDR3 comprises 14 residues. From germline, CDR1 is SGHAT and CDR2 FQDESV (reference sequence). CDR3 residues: CASKRQGDAYEQYF. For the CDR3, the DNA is TGTGCCAGCAAGAGGCAGGGGGATGCCTACGAGCAGTACTTC.

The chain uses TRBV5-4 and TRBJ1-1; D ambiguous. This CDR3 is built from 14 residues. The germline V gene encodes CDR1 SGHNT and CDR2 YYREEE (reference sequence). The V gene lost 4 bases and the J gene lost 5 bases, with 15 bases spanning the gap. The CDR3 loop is CASSPWGGPTEAFF. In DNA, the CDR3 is TGTGCCAGCAGCCCTTGGGGTGGCCCAACTGAAGCTTTCTTT.

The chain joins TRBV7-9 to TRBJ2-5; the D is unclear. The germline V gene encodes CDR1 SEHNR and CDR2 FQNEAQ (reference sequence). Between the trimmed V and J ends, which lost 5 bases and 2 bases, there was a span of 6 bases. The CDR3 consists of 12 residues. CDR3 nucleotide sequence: TGTGCCAGCAGCGGAAAACAAGAGACCCAGTACTTC. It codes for CASSGKQETQYF.

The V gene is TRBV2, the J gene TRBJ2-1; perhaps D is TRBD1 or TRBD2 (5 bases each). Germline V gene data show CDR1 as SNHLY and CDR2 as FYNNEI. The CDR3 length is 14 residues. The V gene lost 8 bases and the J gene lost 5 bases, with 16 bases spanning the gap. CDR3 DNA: TGTGCCAGCCTGGGGGAAGTTGGCCACAATGAGCAGTTCTTC. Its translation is CASLGEVGHNEQFF.

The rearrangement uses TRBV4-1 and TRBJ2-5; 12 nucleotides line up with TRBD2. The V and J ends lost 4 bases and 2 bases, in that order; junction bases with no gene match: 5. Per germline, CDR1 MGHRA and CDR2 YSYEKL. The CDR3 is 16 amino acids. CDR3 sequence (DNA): TGCGCCAGCAGCCTCGGACTAGCGGGGAGACAAGAGACCCAGTACTTC. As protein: CASSLGLAGRQETQYF.

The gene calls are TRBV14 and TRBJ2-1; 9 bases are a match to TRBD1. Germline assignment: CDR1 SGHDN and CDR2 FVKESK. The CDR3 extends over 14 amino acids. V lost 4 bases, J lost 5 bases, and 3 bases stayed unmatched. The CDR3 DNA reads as TGTGCCAGCAGCCCCGGGACAGGGAACAATGAGCAGTTCTTC. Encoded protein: CASSPGTGNNEQFF.

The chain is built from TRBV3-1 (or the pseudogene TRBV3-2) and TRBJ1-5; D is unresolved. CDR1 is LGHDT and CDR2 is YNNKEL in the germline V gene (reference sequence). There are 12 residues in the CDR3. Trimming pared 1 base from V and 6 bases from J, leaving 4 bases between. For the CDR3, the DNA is TGTGCCAGCAGCCAAGGGGCTCAGCCCCAGCATTTT. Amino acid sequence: CASSQGAQPQHF.

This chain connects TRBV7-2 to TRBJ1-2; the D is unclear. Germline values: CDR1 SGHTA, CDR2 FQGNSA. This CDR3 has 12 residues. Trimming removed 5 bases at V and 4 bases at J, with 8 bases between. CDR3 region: CASSRTAYGYTF. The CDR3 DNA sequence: TGTGCCAGCAGCAGGACGGCCTATGGCTACACCTTC.

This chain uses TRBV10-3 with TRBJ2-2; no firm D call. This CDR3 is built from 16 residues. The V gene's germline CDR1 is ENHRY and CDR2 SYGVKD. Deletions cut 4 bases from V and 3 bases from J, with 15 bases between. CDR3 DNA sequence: TGTGCCATCAGTGCGTTGGGTGGGATTGACACCGGGGAGCTGTTTTTT. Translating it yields CAISALGGIDTGELFF.

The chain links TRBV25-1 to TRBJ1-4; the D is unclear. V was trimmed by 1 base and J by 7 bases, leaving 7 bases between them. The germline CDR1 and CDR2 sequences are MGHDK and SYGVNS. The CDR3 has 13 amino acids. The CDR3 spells CASSEFRGEKLFF. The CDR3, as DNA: TGTGCCAGCAGTGAATTTCGAGGTGAAAAACTGTTTTTT.

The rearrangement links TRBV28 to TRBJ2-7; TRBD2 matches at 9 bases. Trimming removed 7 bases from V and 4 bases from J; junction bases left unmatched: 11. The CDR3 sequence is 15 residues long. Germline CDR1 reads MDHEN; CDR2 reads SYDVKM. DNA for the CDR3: TGTGCCAGCACCTTAGGGCTAGCGGGGATATACGAGCAGTACTTC. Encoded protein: CASTLGLAGIYEQYF.

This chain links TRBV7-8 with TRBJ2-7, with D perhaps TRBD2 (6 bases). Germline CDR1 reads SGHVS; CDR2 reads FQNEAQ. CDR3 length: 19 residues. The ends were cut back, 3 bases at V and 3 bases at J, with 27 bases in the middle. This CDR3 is CASSLRGYRTVLIDYEQYF. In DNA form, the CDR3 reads TGTGCCAGCAGCTTGCGGGGATACAGGACGGTATTAATAGACTACGAGCAGTACTTC.

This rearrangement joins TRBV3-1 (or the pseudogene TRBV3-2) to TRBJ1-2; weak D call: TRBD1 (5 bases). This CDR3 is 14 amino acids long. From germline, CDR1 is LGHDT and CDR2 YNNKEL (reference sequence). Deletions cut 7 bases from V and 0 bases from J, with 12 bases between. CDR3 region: CASIGDLSNYGYTF. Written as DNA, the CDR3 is TGTGCCAGCATCGGGGACTTGTCTAACTATGGCTACACCTTC.

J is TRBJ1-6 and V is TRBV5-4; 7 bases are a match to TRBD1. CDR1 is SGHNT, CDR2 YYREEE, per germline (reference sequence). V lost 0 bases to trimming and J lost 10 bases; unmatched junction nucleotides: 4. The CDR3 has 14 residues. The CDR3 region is CASSLGQGGSPLHF. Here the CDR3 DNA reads TGTGCCAGCAGCTTGGGACAGGGTGGATCACCCCTCCACTTT.

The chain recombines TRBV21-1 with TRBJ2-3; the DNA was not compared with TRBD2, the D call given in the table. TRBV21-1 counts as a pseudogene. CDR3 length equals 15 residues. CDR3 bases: TGTGCCAGCAGCAATGGGACGGGGGACACAGATACGCAGTATTTT. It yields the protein CASSNGTGDTDTQYF.